Following are 5 T cell receptor beta chains from one sample sequenced in a study of blood T cell repertoires in COVID-19. Clones were sequenced by immunoSEQ multiplex PCR, and TCRdb holds only the in-frame ones, with some missing. The profile shows roughly 140,000 clones, around 87% of them singletons. The source material was PBMCs or T cells enriched from blood (not recorded which). The source of these receptors is a man in his 60s who had recovered from COVID-19.

This sequence joins TRBV29-1 and TRBJ1-5; D is unresolved. V was cut by 4 bases and J by 7 bases, with 14 bases left in between. Germline CDR1 reads SQVTM; CDR2 reads ANQGSEA. CDR3 length equals 13 residues. CDR3 coding DNA: TGCAGCGTTGCGTCGGGTCAGCGGCAGCCCCAGCATTTT. Amino acids: CSVASGQRQPQHF.

There are a few counts of this clone. The V and J genes are TRBV4-1 and TRBJ1-6, with 7 bases aligning to TRBD1. In germline, CDR1 is MGHRA, CDR2 YSYEKL. This CDR3 has 16 residues. V dropped 4 bases and J dropped 9; count of bases not matched to a gene: 12. The CDR3 sequence: CASSRLSDRFVSPLHF. The CDR3 DNA reads as TGCGCCAGCAGCCGATTATCGGACAGGTTCGTTTCACCCCTCCACTTT.

The chain combines TRBV19 with TRBJ1-2; 7 bases map to TRBD1. The germline V gene has CDR1 LNHDA and CDR2 SQIVND (reference sequence). V was pared by 4 bases and J by 2 bases, with 10 bases of the junction left unmatched. CDR3 length: 16 residues. CDR3 in amino acids: CASSTYRDSKNYGYTF. CDR3 sequence (DNA): TGTGCCAGTAGTACTTATAGGGACAGCAAAAACTATGGCTACACCTTC.

The chain uses TRBV6-5 and TRBJ2-1; D is perhaps TRBD2 (6 bases). V was trimmed by 0 bases and J by 5 bases, leaving 14 bases between them. This CDR3 comprises 16 residues. Per the germline V gene, CDR1 is MNHEY and CDR2 is SVGAGI. The CDR3 reads CASSYSTGGGDNEQFF. DNA of the CDR3: TGTGCCAGCAGTTACTCGACCGGGGGTGGTGACAATGAGCAGTTCTTC.

The chain uses TRBV3-1 (or the pseudogene TRBV3-2) and TRBJ2-5, with D perhaps TRBD2 (6 bases). V shed 3 bases and J shed 5 bases, with 10 bases lying between them. CDR1 LGHDT and CDR2 YNNKEL come from the germline V gene (reference sequence). The CDR3 is 13 residues long. CDR3 in amino acids: CASSHLGGETQYF. CDR3 bases: TGTGCCAGCAGCCACCTTGGGGGGGAGACCCAGTACTTC.